These 30 T cell receptor beta chains originate from one sample sequenced in a study of beta chain features in type 1 diabetes (dated by TCRdb to 2016 to 2019). The library was built by means of the immunoSEQ multiplex PCR assay. The entire isolated RNA was reverse transcribed using the High Capacity cDNA Reverse Transcription Kit, and thus expressed TCRB transcripts were sequenced. Not all clones reach the TCRdb copy of this immuneACCESS table, which keeps in-frame sequences only. Checked studies attribute under half of the gap to unresolved V genes and leave the rest unexplained. The table for this sample lists about 370,000 clones; about 16% of them were counted only once. 0.019% of the sample lies in the top ten. Sample: naive CD4+ T cells from blood. The sample's cell subset or site, from its label and the paper: true naive CD4+ T cells. The receptors originated from a woman aged 18-29 years in good health.

CDR3 bases: TGCAGCGTGATCCGGGACTACGGGCTAGATACGCAGTATTTT. Its protein is CSVIRDYGLDTQYF. This chain connects TRBV29-1 to TRBJ2-3, with TRBD2 matching 7 bases. The length of the CDR3 is 14 residues. V lost 6 bases to trimming and J lost 5 bases; unmatched junction nucleotides: 11. Per germline, CDR1 SQVTM and CDR2 ANQGSEA.

This chain connects TRBV4-1 to TRBJ2-7; 9 bases agree with TRBD1. Losses at the gene ends were 0 bases for V and 5 bases for J; bases not matched to a gene: 14. The CDR3 runs to 18 residues. Looked up from germline, CDR1 is MGHRA and CDR2 is YSYEKL. DNA of the CDR3: TGCGCCAGCAGCCAAGAGCTTGGCGGGGGACAGGGAGACCACGAGCAGTACTTC. As protein: CASSQELGGGQGDHEQYF.

The rearrangement joins TRBV6-5 to TRBJ2-2, with D possibly TRBD1 on 5 matching bases. Trimming left V 4 bases short and J 1 base short, with 13 bases between. The CDR3 is 16 residues long. CDR1 MNHEY and CDR2 SVGAGI come from the germline V gene. The CDR3 here is CASSFLFQGNTGELFF. CDR3 nucleotides: TGTGCCAGCAGTTTTTTGTTTCAGGGGAACACCGGGGAGCTGTTTTTT.

This clone occurred a few times. This chain connects TRBV7-9 to TRBJ1-2; no definite D call. Deletions cut 3 bases from V and 2 bases from J, with 7 bases between. From germline, CDR1 is SEHNR and CDR2 FQNEAQ (reference sequence). The length of the CDR3 is 13 residues. The CDR3 loop is CASSFGVNYGYTF. The CDR3 nucleotides read TGTGCCAGCAGCTTCGGGGTAAACTATGGCTACACCTTC.

This clone was seen a few times. The gene calls are TRBV30 and TRBJ2-5; D unresolved. Deletions cut 0 bases from V and 2 bases from J, with 10 bases between. The CDR3 has 14 residues. The germline CDR1 and CDR2 sequences are GTSNPN and SVGIG (reference sequence). CDR3 amino acids: CAWSVIRGQETQYF. The CDR3 DNA sequence: TGTGCCTGGAGTGTGATTCGAGGACAAGAGACCCAGTACTTC.

This chain links TRBV29-1 with TRBJ1-1, with D unresolved. Germline V gene data show CDR1 as SQVTM and CDR2 as ANQGSEA. Deletions cut 7 bases from V and 3 bases from J, with 15 bases between. CDR3 length: 13 amino acids. The chain's CDR3 is CSARRWEDTEAFF. The CDR3, as DNA: TGCAGCGCCAGACGGTGGGAGGACACTGAAGCTTTCTTT.

V usage is TRBV6-6 and J usage is TRBJ2-7; D might be TRBD1 (5 bases). From germline, CDR1 is MNHNY and CDR2 SVGAGI (reference sequence). Trimming took off 5 bases at V and 0 bases at J, with 14 bases between the two ends. There are 15 residues in the CDR3. For the CDR3, the DNA is TGTGCCAGCAGTGGTCGACAGCCCTTCTCCTACGAGCAGTACTTC. It specifies CASSGRQPFSYEQYF.

This clone has only a few counts. The V and J genes are TRBV5-4 and TRBJ1-5; 7 nucleotides match TRBD1. Germline assignment: CDR1 SGHNT and CDR2 YYREEE (reference sequence). The CDR3 length is 15 residues. The junction had 13 bases not matched to a gene; V was cut back by 4 bases and J by 9 bases. For the CDR3, the DNA is TGTGCCAGCAGCAACATGGGGACAGCACTTTCGCCCCAGCATTTT. Protein: CASSNMGTALSPQHF.

This clone was detected a few times. The genes are TRBV5-4 and TRBJ1-4; TRBD1 aligns across 7 bases. This CDR3 spans 16 amino acids. V was clipped by 4 bases and J by 7 bases; unmatched bases: 13. Germline lookup yields CDR1 SGHNT and CDR2 YYREEE (reference sequence). Here the CDR3 DNA reads TGTGCCAGCAGCGCCGGACAGGCGGAACACCCTGAAAAACTGTTTTTT. It encodes CASSAGQAEHPEKLFF.

The chain recombines TRBV19 with TRBJ1-2; 7 bases match TRBD1. V lost 6 bases and J lost 7; bases outside the gene matches: 8. Per the germline V gene, CDR1 is LNHDA and CDR2 is SQIVND (reference sequence). The CDR3 covers 13 residues. CDR3 sequence (DNA): TGTGCCAGTAGCGGACAGGACTATGCTGGCTACACCTTC. As protein: CASSGQDYAGYTF.

The chain joins TRBV6-6 to TRBJ1-1, with D tentatively TRBD1 (5 bases). The germline V gene encodes CDR1 MNHNY and CDR2 SVGAGI (reference sequence). The CDR3 consists of 13 residues. The germline V and J ends were trimmed by 5 bases and 7 bases, with 14 bases remaining between them. This CDR3 reads CASSQGGQLEAFF. Here the CDR3 DNA reads TGTGCCAGCAGTCAGGGTGGGCAGCTTGAAGCTTTCTTT.

This clone has a handful of counts. This chain uses TRBV5-4 with TRBJ2-5, with TRBD2 matching over 8 bases. The CDR3 is 14 amino acids. The ends lost 0 bases at V and 3 bases at J; junction bases unmatched: 1. Germline V lookup: CDR1 SGHNT, CDR2 YYREEE (reference sequence). CDR3 residues: CASSLVLAEETQYF. CDR3 sequence (DNA): TGTGCCAGCAGCTTGGTACTAGCGGAAGAGACCCAGTACTTC.

V is TRBV5-4 and J is TRBJ2-7, with 7 bases fitting TRBD2. Per germline, CDR1 SGHNT and CDR2 YYREEE (reference sequence). The CDR3 sequence is 16 residues long. V was clipped by 0 bases and J by 4 bases; unmatched bases: 10. The CDR3 sequence is CASSLGAGLPEYEQYF. In nucleotides, the CDR3 is TGTGCCAGCAGCTTGGGAGCGGGGCTGCCGGAGTACGAGCAGTACTTC.

The genes are TRBV4-2 and TRBJ2-7; D is unclear. The CDR3 sequence is 11 residues long. CDR1 is LGHNA, CDR2 YNFKEQ, per germline. Trimming stripped 2 bases from V and 4 bases from J, with 3 bases between. CDR3 nucleotide sequence: TGTGCCAGCAGCCAATCGTACGAGCAGTACTTC. It yields the protein CASSQSYEQYF.

V is TRBV5-1 and J is TRBJ2-6; TRBD2 matches 7 bases. This CDR3 has 15 residues. V dropped 4 bases and J dropped 2; count of bases not matched to a gene: 3. Looked up from germline, CDR1 is SGHRS and CDR2 is YFSETQ. Here the CDR3 reads CASSAAGAGANVLTF. In nucleotides, the CDR3 is TGCGCCAGCAGCGCCGCGGGGGCTGGGGCCAACGTCCTGACTTTC.

The V call is TRBV30, the J call TRBJ1-5, with TRBD1 as a possible D gene (5 bases). Germline lookup yields CDR1 GTSNPN and CDR2 SVGIG (reference sequence). The CDR3 totals 13 residues. Trimming cost V 5 bases and J 0 bases, with 8 bases left between them. In DNA, the CDR3 is TGTGCCTGGGACAGAGATAGCAATCAGCCCCAGCATTTT. This codes for CAWDRDSNQPQHF.

This clone was seen only a few times. This chain uses TRBV7-6 with TRBJ2-1, with 7 bases identical to TRBD2. Trimming took 4 bases from V and 7 from J; bases not matched to a gene: 4. This CDR3 contains 13 residues. Germline CDR1 and CDR2: SGHVS and FNYEAQ. CDR3 protein: CASSSPSGNEQFF. As DNA, the CDR3 is TGTGCCAGCAGCTCACCTAGCGGTAATGAGCAGTTCTTC.

In its sample, this clone was seen a few times. The V call is TRBV18, the J call TRBJ2-7; 8 nucleotides agree with TRBD1. CDR3 length: 14 amino acids. CDR1 and CDR2 (germline): KGHSH, LQKENI. V trimming: 0 bases; J trimming: 9 bases; junction bases outside the gene matches: 7. This CDR3 is CASSPPGTGRWQYF. CDR3 nucleotide sequence: TGTGCCAGCTCACCACCCGGGACAGGTCGATGGCAGTACTTC.

This clone turned up a few times. The V call is TRBV29-1, the J call TRBJ2-1, with 7 nucleotides matching TRBD1. The germline CDR1 and CDR2 sequences are SQVTM and ANQGSEA. The CDR3 has 13 amino acids. V was clipped by 7 bases and J by 7 bases; unmatched bases: 10. The CDR3, as DNA: TGCAGCGGGGGACAGTCCAAGGGGAATGAGCAGTTCTTC. Its translation is CSGGQSKGNEQFF.

J is TRBJ2-1 and V is TRBV28; 12 bases agree with TRBD2. The CDR3 has 15 residues. Trimming took 5 bases from V and 9 from J; bases not matched to a gene: 8. Germline CDR1 reads MDHEN; CDR2 reads SYDVKM. The CDR3 nucleotides read TGTGCCAGCAGTCCTCCGCCTAGCGGGAGGGGTGAGCAGTTCTTC. Its translation: CASSPPPSGRGEQFF.

This clone was recorded a few times. This chain links TRBV7-9 with TRBJ2-7; D call uncertain. The CDR3 totals 14 residues. V was shortened by 1 base and J by 0 bases, with 7 bases between the two germline ends. Germline CDR1 and CDR2: SEHNR and FQNEAQ (reference sequence). The CDR3 coding sequence is TGTGCCAGCAGCTTAGAGTCTAGCTCCTACGAGCAGTACTTC. As protein: CASSLESSSYEQYF. Full variable domain (outside the CDR3, taken from reference TRBV7-9 and TRBJ2-7): DTGVSQNPRHKITKRGQNVTFRCDPISEHNRLYWYRQTLGQGPEFLTYFQNEAQLEKSRLLSDRFSAERPKGSFSTLEIQRTEQGDSAMYLCASSLESSSYEQYFGPGTRLTVT.

This chain links TRBV30 with TRBJ1-1; D is unresolved. The germline gives CDR1 GTSNPN, CDR2 SVGIG (reference sequence). Trimming shortened V by 0 bases and J by 11 bases, and 13 bases separated the two germline ends. The CDR3 is 12 amino acids. The CDR3 sequence is CAWSVLGPGAFF. CDR3 DNA sequence: TGTGCCTGGAGTGTACTGGGCCCGGGGGCTTTCTTT.

This clone was counted a few times. This chain links TRBV10-3 with TRBJ2-2; D might be TRBD2 (5 bases). CDR1 is ENHRY and CDR2 is SYGVKD in the germline V gene. Trimming removed 2 bases at V and 0 bases at J, with 10 bases between. The CDR3 sequence is 16 residues long. The CDR3 protein is CAISERAGANTGELFF. CDR3 DNA sequence: TGTGCCATCAGTGAGAGGGCGGGTGCGAACACCGGGGAGCTGTTTTTT.

This clone was counted a few times. The sample contains more than one DNA sequence encoding this CDR3. This chain joins TRBV28 and TRBJ2-7; D might be TRBD1 (6 bases). Germline CDR1 MDHEN, CDR2 SYDVKM. The CDR3 is made up of 13 amino acids. Trimming pared 3 bases from V and 0 bases from J, leaving 6 bases between. The CDR3 coding sequence is TGTGCCAGCAGTTTGGACAGCTCCTACGAGCAGTACTTC. Translated, it gives CASSLDSSYEQYF.

Only a few counts were recorded for this clone. The V and J genes are TRBV11-1 and TRBJ2-7; D unresolved. Trimming pared 2 bases from V and 6 bases from J, leaving 11 bases between. Germline-derived CDR1 and CDR2 are SGHAT and FQDESV (reference sequence). The CDR3 spans 13 residues. CDR3 coding DNA: TGTGCCAGCAGCTTAAGTGGCAAATCCGAGCAGTACTTC. It is translated as CASSLSGKSEQYF.

The chain joins TRBV4-3 to TRBJ2-3; 7 bases fit TRBD2. CDR3 length equals 14 residues. V was pared by 0 bases and J by 11 bases, with 8 bases of the junction left unmatched. Germline loops: CDR1 LGHNA, CDR2 YSLEER. The CDR3 here is CASSQDGRLAEQYF. CDR3 nucleotide sequence: TGCGCCAGCAGCCAAGATGGGCGGCTAGCGGAGCAGTATTTT.

The chain links TRBV18 to TRBJ2-1; D might be TRBD1 (5 bases). V lost 3 bases, J lost 7 bases, and 10 bases lay in between. The CDR3 covers 13 residues. From germline, CDR1 is KGHSH and CDR2 LQKENI. The CDR3 spells CASSPLSGNEQFF. Here the CDR3 DNA reads TGTGCCAGCTCACCCCTTTCAGGGAATGAGCAGTTCTTC.

The table lists this clone with a few counts. The chain links TRBV30 to TRBJ2-1; D unresolved. Looked up from germline, CDR1 is GTSNPN and CDR2 is SVGIG (reference sequence). The V end was cut by 2 bases, the J end by 7 bases, with 9 bases between. CDR3 length equals 12 residues. In DNA form, the CDR3 reads TGTGCCTGGAGTTTCGGCAGGAATGAGCAGTTCTTC. It is translated as CAWSFGRNEQFF. Full variable domain (outside the CDR3, taken from reference TRBV30 and TRBJ2-1): SQTIHQWPATLVQPVGSPLSLECTVEGTSNPNLYWYRQAAGRGLQLLFYSVGIGQISSEVPQNLSASRPQDRQFILSSKKLLLSDSGFYLCAWSFGRNEQFFGPGTRLTVL.

The gene calls are TRBV30 and TRBJ1-1; 7 bases align to TRBD1. CDR1 is GTSNPN and CDR2 is SVGIG in the germline V gene (reference sequence). Trimming at V came to 4 bases and at J to 4 bases, leaving 18 bases not matched to a gene. This CDR3 spans 17 amino acids. CDR3 DNA: TGTGCCTGGATAAATCACGGGACAGAGCGGGTTGCCACTGAAGCTTTCTTT. Amino acids: CAWINHGTERVATEAFF.

The chain is built from TRBV29-1 and TRBJ2-2, with 13 bases matching TRBD2. Per germline, CDR1 SQVTM and CDR2 ANQGSEA. The junction had 11 bases not matched to a gene; V was cut back by 6 bases and J by 4 bases. The CDR3 length is 17 residues. CDR3: CSVRLLAGGSSTGELFF. DNA for the CDR3: TGCAGCGTCCGATTACTAGCGGGAGGGTCGTCCACCGGGGAGCTGTTTTTT.